A single TCR beta chain is shown here with its context. The antigen is undetermined. The time point: week 35, safety follow-up. In every dose of vaccine, 300 ug of mutant IDH1 20-mer peptide was given alongside topical imiquimod. Astrocytomas that were new, WHO grade 3 or 4, IDH1-mutant and ATRX-lost were present in the donors. The length of the CDR3 is 18 residues. The ends lost 1 base at V and 4 bases at J; junction bases unmatched: 13. CDR1 is MRHNA and CDR2 is SNTAGT in the germline V gene. Sequencing was performed with immunoSEQ multiplex PCR; in TCRdb, only in-frame clones are kept and a portion is missing. The profile shows 55,000 to 65,000 clones, 84% of them singletons. The data stem from a study of a mutant IDH1 vaccine in newly diagnosed glioma. Study-level background: There were approximately 60% males and roughly 38% females among treated patients, whose mean age was about 41 years. Regarding the study as a whole: Alterations occurring in top peripheral T cell clonotypes seemed unrelated to pseudoprogression. Induction of immune responses by the vaccine occurred in about 95% of patients.

This clonotype was sampled from a man aged 25 to 40 with glioma. The source was PBMCs, collected from a glioma patient whose treatment included an IDH1 peptide vaccine. This chain links TRBV6-4 with TRBJ2-3; 8 nucleotides agree with TRBD1. The chain's CDR3 is CASSDWGRGQVCSDTQYF. The DNA of the CDR3 is TGTGCCAGCAGTGACTGGGGCAGGGGGCAGGTTTGCTCAGATACGCAGTATTTT.